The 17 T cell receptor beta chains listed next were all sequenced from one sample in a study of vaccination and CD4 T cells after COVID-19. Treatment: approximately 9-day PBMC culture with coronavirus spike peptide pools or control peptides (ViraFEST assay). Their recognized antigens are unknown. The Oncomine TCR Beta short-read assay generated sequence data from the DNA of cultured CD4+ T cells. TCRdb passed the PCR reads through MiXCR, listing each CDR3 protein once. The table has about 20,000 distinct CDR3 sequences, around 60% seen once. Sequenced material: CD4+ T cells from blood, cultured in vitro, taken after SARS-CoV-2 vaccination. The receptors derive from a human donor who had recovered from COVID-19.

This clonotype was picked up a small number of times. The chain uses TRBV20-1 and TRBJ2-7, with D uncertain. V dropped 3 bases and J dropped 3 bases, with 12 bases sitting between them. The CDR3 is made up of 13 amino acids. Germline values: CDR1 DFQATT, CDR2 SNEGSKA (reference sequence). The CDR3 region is CSARTASYYEQYF. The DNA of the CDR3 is TGCAGTGCTAGGACCGCCAGTTACTACGAGCAGTACTTC.

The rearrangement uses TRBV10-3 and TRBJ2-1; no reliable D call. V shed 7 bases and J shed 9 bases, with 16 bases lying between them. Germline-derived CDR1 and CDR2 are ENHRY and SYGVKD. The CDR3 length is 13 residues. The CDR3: CAIIREFGTEQFF. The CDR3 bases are TGTGCCATCATCCGAGAGTTCGGCACTGAGCAGTTCTTC.

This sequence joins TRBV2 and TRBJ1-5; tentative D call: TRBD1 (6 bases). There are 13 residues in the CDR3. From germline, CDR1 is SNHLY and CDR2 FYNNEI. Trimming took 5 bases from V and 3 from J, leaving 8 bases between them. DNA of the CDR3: TGTGCCAGCAGTACAGGGATCAATCAGCCCCAGCATTTT. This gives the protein CASSTGINQPQHF.

Written as DNA, the CDR3 is TGTGCCTGGAGTGTATTTGGAAAGGGGCAGGGGTCACCCCTCCACTTT. Translation: CAWSVFGKGQGSPLHF. The genes are TRBV30 and TRBJ1-6; TRBD1 might be the D (6 bases). V lost 0 bases, J lost 10 bases, and 19 bases lay in between. Germline assignment: CDR1 GTSNPN and CDR2 SVGIG (reference sequence). This CDR3 is built from 16 residues.

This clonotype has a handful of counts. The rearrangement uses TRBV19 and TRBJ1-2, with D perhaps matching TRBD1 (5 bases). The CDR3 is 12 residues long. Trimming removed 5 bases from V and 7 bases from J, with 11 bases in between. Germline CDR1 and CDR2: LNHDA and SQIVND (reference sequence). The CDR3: CASSLGPPGYTF. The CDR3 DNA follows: TGTGCCAGTAGTTTGGGGCCTCCTGGCTACACCTTC.

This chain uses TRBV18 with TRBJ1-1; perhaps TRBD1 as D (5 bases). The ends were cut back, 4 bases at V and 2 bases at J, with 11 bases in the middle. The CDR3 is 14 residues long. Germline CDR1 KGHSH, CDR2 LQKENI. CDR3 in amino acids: CASSQRDDNTEAFF. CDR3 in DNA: TGTGCCAGCTCACAAAGGGACGACAACACTGAAGCTTTCTTT.

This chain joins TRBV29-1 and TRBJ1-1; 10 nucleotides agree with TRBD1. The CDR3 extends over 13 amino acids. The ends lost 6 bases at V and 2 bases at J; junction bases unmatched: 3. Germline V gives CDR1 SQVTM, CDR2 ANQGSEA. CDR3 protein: CSVGQGSNTEAFF. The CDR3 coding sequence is TGCAGCGTGGGACAGGGGTCTAACACTGAAGCTTTCTTT.

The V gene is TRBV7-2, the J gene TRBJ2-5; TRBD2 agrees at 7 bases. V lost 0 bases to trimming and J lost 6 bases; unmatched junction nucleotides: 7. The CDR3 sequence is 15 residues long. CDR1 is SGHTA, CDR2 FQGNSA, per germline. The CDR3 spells CASSLALQAGKTQYF. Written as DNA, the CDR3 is TGTGCCAGCAGCTTAGCGTTGCAAGCGGGAAAGACCCAGTACTTC. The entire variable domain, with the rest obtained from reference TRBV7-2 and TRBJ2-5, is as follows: GAGVSQSPSNKVTEKGKDVELRCDPISGHTALYWYRQSLGQGLEFLIYFQGNSAPDKSGLPSDRFSAERTGGSVSTLTIQRTQQEDSAVYLCASSLALQAGKTQYFGPGTRLLVL.

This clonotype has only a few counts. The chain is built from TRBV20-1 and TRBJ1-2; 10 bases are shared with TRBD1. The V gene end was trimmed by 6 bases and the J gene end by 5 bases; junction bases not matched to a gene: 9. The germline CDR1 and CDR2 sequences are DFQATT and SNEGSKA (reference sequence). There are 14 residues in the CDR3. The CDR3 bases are TGCAGTGCACGGGGACAGGGGATTGGTTATGGCTACACCTTC. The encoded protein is CSARGQGIGYGYTF.

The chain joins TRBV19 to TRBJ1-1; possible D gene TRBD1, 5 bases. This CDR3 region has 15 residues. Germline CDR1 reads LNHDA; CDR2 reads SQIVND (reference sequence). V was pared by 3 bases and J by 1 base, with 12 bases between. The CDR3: CASSIPAGRNTEAFF. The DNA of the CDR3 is TGTGCCAGTAGTATCCCGGCGGGACGGAACACTGAAGCTTTCTTT.

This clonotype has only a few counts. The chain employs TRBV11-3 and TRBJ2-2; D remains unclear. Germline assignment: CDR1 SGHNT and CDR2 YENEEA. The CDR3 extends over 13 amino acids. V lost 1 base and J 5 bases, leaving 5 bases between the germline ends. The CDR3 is CASSLVQTGELFF. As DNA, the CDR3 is TGTGCCAGCAGCTTAGTTCAAACCGGGGAGCTGTTTTTT.

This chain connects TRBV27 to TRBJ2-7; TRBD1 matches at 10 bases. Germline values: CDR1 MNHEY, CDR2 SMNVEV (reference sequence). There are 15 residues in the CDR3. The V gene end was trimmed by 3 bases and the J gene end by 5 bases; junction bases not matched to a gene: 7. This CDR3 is CASSLVGQGRHEQYF. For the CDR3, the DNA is TGTGCCAGCAGTTTGGTGGGACAGGGGAGGCACGAGCAGTACTTC.

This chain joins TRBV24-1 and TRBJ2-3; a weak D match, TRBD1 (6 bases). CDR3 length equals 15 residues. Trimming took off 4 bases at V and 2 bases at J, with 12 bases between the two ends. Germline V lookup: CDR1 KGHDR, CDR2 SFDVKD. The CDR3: CATSDRGGNTDTQYF. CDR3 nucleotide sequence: TGTGCCACCAGTGACCGAGGGGGTAACACAGATACGCAGTATTTT.

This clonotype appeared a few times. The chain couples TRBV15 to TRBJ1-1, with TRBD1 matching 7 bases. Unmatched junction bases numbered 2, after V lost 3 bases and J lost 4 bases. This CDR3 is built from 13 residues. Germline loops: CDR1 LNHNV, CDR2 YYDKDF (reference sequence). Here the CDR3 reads CATSSYRGTEAFF. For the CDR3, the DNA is TGTGCCACCAGCAGCTACAGGGGCACTGAAGCTTTCTTT.

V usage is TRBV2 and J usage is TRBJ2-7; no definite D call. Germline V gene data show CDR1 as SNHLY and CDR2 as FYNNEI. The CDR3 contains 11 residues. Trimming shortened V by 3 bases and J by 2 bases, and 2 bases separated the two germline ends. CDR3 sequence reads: CASSDAYEQYF. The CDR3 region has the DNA TGTGCCAGCAGTGACGCCTACGAGCAGTACTTC.

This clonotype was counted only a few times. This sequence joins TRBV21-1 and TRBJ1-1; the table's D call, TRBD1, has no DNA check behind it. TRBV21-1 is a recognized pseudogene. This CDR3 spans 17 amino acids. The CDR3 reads CASTQGGLDRGGSEAFF. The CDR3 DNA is TGTGCCAGCACCCAAGGGGGGCTGGACCGAGGTGGGTCTGAAGCTTTCTTT.

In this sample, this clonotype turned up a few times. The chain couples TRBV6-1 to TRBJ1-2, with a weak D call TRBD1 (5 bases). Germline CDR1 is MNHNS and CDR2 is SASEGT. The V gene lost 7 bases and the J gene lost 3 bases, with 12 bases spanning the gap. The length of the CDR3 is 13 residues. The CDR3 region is CASTGGTYYGYTF. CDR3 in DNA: TGTGCCAGCACTGGCGGGACGTACTATGGCTACACCTTC.